The rows below give T cell receptor beta chains drawn from one sample of a study of blood T cell repertoires in COVID-19. Assay used: immunoSEQ multiplex PCR; TCRdb lists only in-frame clones, some missing. The table shows 350,000 to 550,000 clones, with about 85% occurring only once. Sequenced input: PBMCs or T cells enriched from blood (not recorded which). The receptor set was obtained from a woman under 30 with acute COVID-19. The CDR3 runs from the conserved cysteine through the conserved F or W. A D gene is named only where the DNA matches it firmly. Size values are once, few and many counts, or a class for expanded clones, and some rows have none.

size: -; J: TRBJ2-3; V: TRBV3-1/TRBV3-2; D: -; DNA: TGTGCCAGCAGCCCAACAGCGGCAAGCACAGATACGCAGTATTTT; CDR3: CASSPTAASTDTQYF
size: -; J: TRBJ2-3; V: TRBV18; D: -; DNA: TGTGCCAGCGGAGAAAAGACGCAGTATTTT; CDR3: CASGEKTQYF
size: once; J: TRBJ2-7; V: TRBV27; D: TRBD2; DNA: TGTGCCAGCAGTTTATCGGGGGGGTTCGAGCAGTACTTC; CDR3: CASSLSGGFEQYF
size: -; J: TRBJ1-4; V: TRBV7-2; D: -; DNA: TGTGCCAGCAGCTTAGACTGGAATGAAAAACTGTTTTTT; CDR3: CASSLDWNEKLFF
size: -; J: TRBJ2-5; V: TRBV5-5; D: -; DNA: TGTGCCAGCAGCTTGCAGGGCGCAGAGACCCAGTACTTC; CDR3: CASSLQGAETQYF
size: -; J: TRBJ2-7; V: TRBV10-3; D: TRBD2; DNA: TGTGCCATCTCCGGGACTAGCTACGGTGAGCAGTACTTC; CDR3: CAISGTSYGEQYF
size: -; J: TRBJ1-4; V: TRBV27; D: -; DNA: TGTGCCAGCAGTCCTAACAGGCCCACTAATGAAAAACTGTTTTTT; CDR3: CASSPNRPTNEKLFF
size: -; J: TRBJ1-2; V: TRBV24-1; D: -; DNA: TGTGCCACCAGTGATCTTCACCGGGACAACTACTATGGCTACACCTTC; CDR3: CATSDLHRDNYYGYTF
size: -; J: TRBJ2-7; V: TRBV5-5; D: TRBD2; DNA: TGTGCCAGCAGCAACGAGGGACTAGCGGGAGGACCCGTCTCCTACGAGCAGTACTTC; CDR3: CASSNEGLAGGPVSYEQYF
size: once; J: TRBJ1-6; V: TRBV4-2; D: -; DNA: TGTGCCAGCAGCCTCGACAGCTCCTATAATTCACCCCTCCACTTT; CDR3: CASSLDSSYNSPLHF
size: few; J: TRBJ2-7; V: TRBV2; D: TRBD1; DNA: TGTGCCAGCAGTAGACCTGACAGGGGTTTATCCTACGAGCAGTACTTC; CDR3: CASSRPDRGLSYEQYF
size: -; J: TRBJ1-2; V: TRBV5-1; D: -; DNA: TGCGCCAGCAGGGGTCTGGGAGCCGACTATGGCTACACCTTC; CDR3: CASRGLGADYGYTF
size: -; J: TRBJ2-7; V: TRBV28; D: -; DNA: TGTGCCAGCAGCCTACCGCTAGTCTACGAGCAGTACTTC; CDR3: CASSLPLVYEQYF
size: -; J: TRBJ1-6; V: TRBV18; D: TRBD1; DNA: TGTGCCAGCTCACCAGAACAGGGGGACTCACCCCTCCACTTT; CDR3: CASSPEQGDSPLHF
size: -; J: TRBJ1-1; V: TRBV28; D: -; DNA: TGTGCCACCAAATCGGGTGAAGCTTTCTTT; CDR3: CATKSGEAFF
size: -; J: TRBJ2-1; V: TRBV27; D: -; DNA: TGTGCCAGCAGTTTACCGGGGTTTAGCAACAATGAGCAGTTCTTC; CDR3: CASSLPGFSNNEQFF
size: -; J: TRBJ2-1; V: TRBV27; D: -; DNA: TGTGCCAGCCGCGTTCGTGGGCACACCTACAATGAGCAGTTCTTC; CDR3: CASRVRGHTYNEQFF
size: -; J: TRBJ1-4; V: TRBV9; D: TRBD1; DNA: TGTGCCAGCAGCGTAACCGGGACAGGGAGTGAAAAACTGTTTTTT; CDR3: CASSVTGTGSEKLFF
size: -; J: TRBJ1-4; V: TRBV11-2; D: TRBD1; DNA: TGTGCCAGCAGCGCCGGGACAGGGAGAAATGAAAAACTGTTTTTT; CDR3: CASSAGTGRNEKLFF